This T cell receptor beta chain was found in a study of blood T cells in healthy people across ages. A minimum of 7 million PBMCs was isolated per sample. Broader study findings: Age showed a roughly linear inverse relationship with TCR beta diversity per million T cells. It was the long-lived donors that had more naive CD4+ cells and higher diversity than aged donors.

About this clonotype: Its antigen is as yet unknown.

The CDR3 spans 14 residues. With 6 bases removed from V and 5 bases from J, the gap between germline ends came to 16 bases. The use of a sample-barcoded 5' primer and a J-beta primer mix characterized a second PCR of about 6 to 11 cycles. Sequencing of every sample gave 3 million or more CDR3-containing paired-end reads. One entry per CDR3 protein results from TCRdb running MiXCR on the 5' RACE reads. The sample contains roughly 1.7 million distinct CDR3 sequences, roughly 30% of which appear only once. The receptor's source is a woman aged 25 to 39 in good health. V usage is TRBV12-3 or TRBV12-4 and J usage is TRBJ2-5; D gene unclear. The sample comprised blood. The CDR3 sequence: CASSPEPAGETQYF. The DNA of the CDR3 is TGTGCCAGCAGCCCGGAGCCGGCCGGGGAGACCCAGTACTTC.